The rows below give T cell receptor beta chains drawn from one sample of a study of blood T cell repertoires in COVID-19. Using immunoSEQ multiplex PCR, the repertoire was profiled, and TCRdb retains in-frame clones only, with some absent. In the table there are fewer than 450,000 clones, 88% of which are singletons. The sample taken for sequencing was PBMCs or T cells enriched from blood (not recorded which). Receptor source: a woman between 40 and 50 years old with acute COVID-19. The CDR3 runs from the conserved cysteine through the conserved F or W. Fields, in order: CDR3 DNA, CDR3 protein, D gene, CDR3 length, V gene, J gene, clone size. A D gene is named only where the DNA matches it firmly. Part of the rows lack a size; the others show once, few, many or a class for expanded clones.

CDR3 DNA: TGTGCCAGCAGTAACCCGCGGGACGGAATTAATGAAAAACTGTTTTTT
CDR3 protein: CASSNPRDGINEKLFF
D gene: -
CDR3 length: 16
V gene: TRBV25-1
J gene: TRBJ1-4
clone size: -

CDR3 DNA: TGTGCCAGCAGCCCCGGAGGTGGTGGGACTGAAGCTTTCTTT
CDR3 protein: CASSPGGGGTEAFF
D gene: -
CDR3 length: 14
V gene: TRBV27
J gene: TRBJ1-1
clone size: -

CDR3 DNA: TGCGCCAGCAGCTTACTACCGCAGGGTGAGGCTTTCTTT
CDR3 protein: CASSLLPQGEAFF
D gene: -
CDR3 length: 13
V gene: TRBV5-1
J gene: TRBJ1-1
clone size: -

CDR3 DNA: TGTGCCAGCAGTGAAGAAAAAGGGACAGGGCCATTCAATGAGCAGTTCTTC
CDR3 protein: CASSEEKGTGPFNEQFF
D gene: TRBD1
CDR3 length: 17
V gene: TRBV6-1
J gene: TRBJ2-1
clone size: -

CDR3 DNA: TGTGCCAGTAGTCCACAGGGGGCCTACGAGCAGTACTTC
CDR3 protein: CASSPQGAYEQYF
D gene: TRBD1
CDR3 length: 13
V gene: TRBV19
J gene: TRBJ2-7
clone size: once

CDR3 DNA: TGTGCCAGTCAATCGGACTTTCTTAGCACAGATACGCAGTATTTT
CDR3 protein: CASQSDFLSTDTQYF
D gene: -
CDR3 length: 15
V gene: TRBV3-1/TRBV3-2
J gene: TRBJ2-3
clone size: once

CDR3 DNA: TGTGCCATCAGATCCACAGGGAACACTGAAGCTTTCTTT
CDR3 protein: CAIRSTGNTEAFF
D gene: -
CDR3 length: 13
V gene: TRBV10-3
J gene: TRBJ1-1
clone size: -

CDR3 DNA: TGTGCCAGCAGCTTTGACGGGGGAAACATTCAGTACTTC
CDR3 protein: CASSFDGGNIQYF
D gene: -
CDR3 length: 13
V gene: TRBV5-5
J gene: TRBJ2-4
clone size: -

CDR3 DNA: TGTGCCACCAGCAGAGATCGGGGATTGCGGCAGCCCCAGCATTTT
CDR3 protein: CATSRDRGLRQPQHF
D gene: -
CDR3 length: 15
V gene: TRBV15
J gene: TRBJ1-5
clone size: -

CDR3 DNA: TGTGCCAGCAGTGTCGGACAGGGGGGGAACACTGAAGCTTTCTTT
CDR3 protein: CASSVGQGGNTEAFF
D gene: TRBD1
CDR3 length: 15
V gene: TRBV25-1
J gene: TRBJ1-1
clone size: -

CDR3 DNA: TGTGCCAGCTCACCCGAGGGCCCAGGGGTCGGTTCCTACGAGCAGTACTTC
CDR3 protein: CASSPEGPGVGSYEQYF
D gene: -
CDR3 length: 17
V gene: TRBV18
J gene: TRBJ2-7
clone size: -

CDR3 DNA: TGTGCCAGCAGCCCGTGGACAGGGGGCAAGTATGGCTACACCTTC
CDR3 protein: CASSPWTGGKYGYTF
D gene: TRBD1
CDR3 length: 15
V gene: TRBV14
J gene: TRBJ1-2
clone size: -

CDR3 DNA: TGTGCCAGCAGCGTAAGGACGGGACAAAATGGCTACACCTTC
CDR3 protein: CASSVRTGQNGYTF
D gene: -
CDR3 length: 14
V gene: TRBV9
J gene: TRBJ1-2
clone size: -

CDR3 DNA: TGTGCCAGCAGCTTCAAATCGGGGCAGGGGGACACCGGGGAGCTGTTTTTT
CDR3 protein: CASSFKSGQGDTGELFF
D gene: TRBD1
CDR3 length: 17
V gene: TRBV7-9
J gene: TRBJ2-2
clone size: few

CDR3 DNA: TGTGCCAGCAGCCCGGTTTCGCGGGGAGGGGAGCTGTTTTTT
CDR3 protein: CASSPVSRGGELFF
D gene: -
CDR3 length: 14
V gene: TRBV5-4
J gene: TRBJ2-2
clone size: -

CDR3 DNA: TGTGCCAGCTCACCAAGACAGGGGGCGGACACTGAAGCTTTCTTT
CDR3 protein: CASSPRQGADTEAFF
D gene: TRBD1
CDR3 length: 15
V gene: TRBV18
J gene: TRBJ1-1
clone size: -

CDR3 DNA: TGCAGCGTTGCAGGGAAGAACACCGGGGAGCTGTTTTTT
CDR3 protein: CSVAGKNTGELFF
D gene: -
CDR3 length: 13
V gene: TRBV29-1
J gene: TRBJ2-2
clone size: -

CDR3 DNA: TGTGCCACCAGTGTTTGGGGGGGCACTGAAGCTTTCTTT
CDR3 protein: CATSVWGGTEAFF
D gene: -
CDR3 length: 13
V gene: TRBV24-1
J gene: TRBJ1-1
clone size: -

CDR3 DNA: TGCGCCAGCAGGGGGACAGGGGGCAAAGAGACCCAGTACTTC
CDR3 protein: CASRGTGGKETQYF
D gene: TRBD1
CDR3 length: 14
V gene: TRBV5-1
J gene: TRBJ2-5
clone size: -

CDR3 DNA: TGCGCCAGCAGGCCTGCCCCACGGGCTAATGAAAAACTGTTTTTT
CDR3 protein: CASRPAPRANEKLFF
D gene: -
CDR3 length: 15
V gene: TRBV5-1
J gene: TRBJ1-4
clone size: -

CDR3 DNA: TGTGCCAGCAGTTTTAATTCGCCAGGGGGCAATCAGCCCCAGCATTTT
CDR3 protein: CASSFNSPGGNQPQHF
D gene: -
CDR3 length: 16
V gene: TRBV27
J gene: TRBJ1-5
clone size: -

CDR3 DNA: TGCGCCAGCAGCCAACCCGGGAGGACGACACCAGGCACAGATACGCAGTATTTT
CDR3 protein: CASSQPGRTTPGTDTQYF
D gene: TRBD2
CDR3 length: 18
V gene: TRBV4-1
J gene: TRBJ2-3
clone size: -

CDR3 DNA: TGTGCCACCAGCAGAGCCCCTGCAGGGGGCATCACTGAAGCTTTCTTT
CDR3 protein: CATSRAPAGGITEAFF
D gene: TRBD1
CDR3 length: 16
V gene: TRBV15
J gene: TRBJ1-1
clone size: -

CDR3 DNA: TGTGCCAGCAGCCTTGGACTAGTGTCAGATACGCAGTATTTT
CDR3 protein: CASSLGLVSDTQYF
D gene: TRBD2
CDR3 length: 14
V gene: TRBV6-6
J gene: TRBJ2-3
clone size: -

CDR3 DNA: TGCGCCAGCAGCTTGGGAGACAGGGGCACCGGGGAGCTGTTTTTT
CDR3 protein: CASSLGDRGTGELFF
D gene: TRBD1
CDR3 length: 15
V gene: TRBV5-1
J gene: TRBJ2-2
clone size: -

CDR3 DNA: TGTGCCAGCAGCCAAGACATAGCGGGGGGGCTACACGAGCAGTACTTC
CDR3 protein: CASSQDIAGGLHEQYF
D gene: TRBD2
CDR3 length: 16
V gene: TRBV3-1/TRBV3-2
J gene: TRBJ2-7
clone size: -

CDR3 DNA: TGTGCCAGCAGTGAATACTTGGCCGGGGAGCTGTTTTTT
CDR3 protein: CASSEYLAGELFF
D gene: -
CDR3 length: 13
V gene: TRBV2
J gene: TRBJ2-2
clone size: -

CDR3 DNA: TGTGCCATCAGTGATCCGGGTGGGAGTAATCAGCCCCAGCATTTT
CDR3 protein: CAISDPGGSNQPQHF
D gene: -
CDR3 length: 15
V gene: TRBV10-3
J gene: TRBJ1-5
clone size: -

CDR3 DNA: TGTGCCAGCAGCCACGAGAGAGCCCAGGGAGAGACCCAGTACTTC
CDR3 protein: CASSHERAQGETQYF
D gene: -
CDR3 length: 15
V gene: TRBV27
J gene: TRBJ2-5
clone size: -

CDR3 DNA: TGTGCCAGCAGCCACAGAGCTAACTATGGCTACACCTTC
CDR3 protein: CASSHRANYGYTF
D gene: -
CDR3 length: 13
V gene: TRBV7-2
J gene: TRBJ1-2
clone size: once

CDR3 DNA: TGCAGCGCAGGCAGCACGTATACGCAGTATTTT
CDR3 protein: CSAGSTYTQYF
D gene: -
CDR3 length: 11
V gene: TRBV29-1
J gene: TRBJ2-3
clone size: -

CDR3 DNA: TGTGCCAGCAGTAGACAGGGCGCAACTAATGAAAAACTGTTTTTT
CDR3 protein: CASSRQGATNEKLFF
D gene: TRBD1
CDR3 length: 15
V gene: TRBV6-5
J gene: TRBJ1-4
clone size: -

CDR3 DNA: TGTGCCAGCAGCCAAGATCCCCTCCGGGTAAATCAGCCCCAGCATTTT
CDR3 protein: CASSQDPLRVNQPQHF
D gene: -
CDR3 length: 16
V gene: TRBV4-2
J gene: TRBJ1-5
clone size: -